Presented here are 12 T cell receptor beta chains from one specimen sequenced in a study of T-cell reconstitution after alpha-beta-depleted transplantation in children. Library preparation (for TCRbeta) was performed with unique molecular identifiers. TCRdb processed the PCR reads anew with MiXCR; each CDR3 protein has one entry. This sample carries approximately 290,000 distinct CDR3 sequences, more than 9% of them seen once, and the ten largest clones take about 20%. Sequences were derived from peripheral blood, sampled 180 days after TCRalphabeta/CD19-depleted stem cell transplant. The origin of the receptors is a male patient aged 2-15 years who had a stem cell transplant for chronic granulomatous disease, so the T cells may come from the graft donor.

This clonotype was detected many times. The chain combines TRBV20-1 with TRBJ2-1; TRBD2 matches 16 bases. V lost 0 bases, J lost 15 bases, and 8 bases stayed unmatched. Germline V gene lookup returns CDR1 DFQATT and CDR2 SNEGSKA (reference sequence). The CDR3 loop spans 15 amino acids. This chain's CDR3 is CSARDTGLAGGPPFF. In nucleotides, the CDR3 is TGCAGTGCTAGAGATACGGGACTAGCGGGGGGGCCCCCGTTCTTC.

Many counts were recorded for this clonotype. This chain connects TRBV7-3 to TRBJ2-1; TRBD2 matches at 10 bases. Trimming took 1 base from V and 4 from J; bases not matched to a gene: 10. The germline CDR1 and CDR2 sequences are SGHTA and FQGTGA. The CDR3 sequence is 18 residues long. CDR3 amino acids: CASSLRSLAGVIYNEQFF. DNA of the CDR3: TGTGCCAGCAGCTTAAGGTCCCTAGCGGGGGTGATATACAATGAGCAGTTCTTC.

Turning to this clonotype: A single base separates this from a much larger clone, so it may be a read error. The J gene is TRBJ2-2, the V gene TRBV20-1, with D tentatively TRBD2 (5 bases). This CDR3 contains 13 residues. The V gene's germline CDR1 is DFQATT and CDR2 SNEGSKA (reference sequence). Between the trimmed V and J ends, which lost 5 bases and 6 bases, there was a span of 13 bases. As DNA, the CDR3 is TGCAGTGCTGGAAAAGGGAGAGCCGGGGAGCTGTTTTTT. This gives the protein CSAGKGRAGELFF.

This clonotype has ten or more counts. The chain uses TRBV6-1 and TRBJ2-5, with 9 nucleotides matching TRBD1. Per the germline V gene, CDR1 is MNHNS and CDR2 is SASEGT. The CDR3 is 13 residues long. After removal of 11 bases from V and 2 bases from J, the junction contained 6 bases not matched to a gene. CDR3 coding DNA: TGTGCCGGGAGGGACAGGGCTCAAGAGACCCAGTACTTC. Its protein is CAGRDRAQETQYF.

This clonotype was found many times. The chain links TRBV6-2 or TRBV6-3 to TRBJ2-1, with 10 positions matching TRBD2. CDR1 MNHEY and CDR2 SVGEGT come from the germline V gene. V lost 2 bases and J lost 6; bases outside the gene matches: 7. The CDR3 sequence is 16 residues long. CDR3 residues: CASSYAGLASANEQFF. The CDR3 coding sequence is TGTGCCAGCAGTTACGCGGGACTAGCGTCAGCCAATGAGCAGTTCTTC.

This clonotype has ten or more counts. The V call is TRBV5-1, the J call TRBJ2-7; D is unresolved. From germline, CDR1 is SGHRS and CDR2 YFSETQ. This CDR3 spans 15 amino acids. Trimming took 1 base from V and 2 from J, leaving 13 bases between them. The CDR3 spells CASSLSAGPPYEQYF. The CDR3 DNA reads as TGCGCCAGCAGCTTGTCGGCTGGGCCCCCCTACGAGCAGTACTTC. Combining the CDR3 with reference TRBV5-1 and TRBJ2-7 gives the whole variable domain KAGVTQTPRYLIKTRGQQVTLSCSPISGHRSVSWYQQTPGQGLQFLFEYFSETQRNKGNFPGRFSGRQFSNSRSEMNVSTLELGDSALYLCASSLSAGPPYEQYFGPGTRLTVT.

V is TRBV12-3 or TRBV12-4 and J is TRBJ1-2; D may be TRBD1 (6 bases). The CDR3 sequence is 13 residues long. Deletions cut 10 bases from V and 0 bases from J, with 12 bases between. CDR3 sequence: CAIQGSTNYGYTF. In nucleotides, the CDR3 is TGTGCCATTCAGGGGTCAACTAACTATGGCTACACCTTC.

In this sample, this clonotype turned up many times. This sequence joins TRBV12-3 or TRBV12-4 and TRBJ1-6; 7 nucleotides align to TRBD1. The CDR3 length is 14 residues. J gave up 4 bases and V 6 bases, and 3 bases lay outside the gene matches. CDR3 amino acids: CASSPDRYNSPLHF. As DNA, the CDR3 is TGTGCCAGCAGCCCGGACAGGTATAATTCACCCCTCCACTTT.

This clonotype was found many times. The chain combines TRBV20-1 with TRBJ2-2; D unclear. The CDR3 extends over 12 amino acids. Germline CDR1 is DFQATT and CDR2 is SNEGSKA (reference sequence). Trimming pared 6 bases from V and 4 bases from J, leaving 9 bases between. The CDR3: CSASFSTGELFF. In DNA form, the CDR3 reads TGCAGTGCCTCCTTCTCCACCGGGGAGCTGTTTTTT.

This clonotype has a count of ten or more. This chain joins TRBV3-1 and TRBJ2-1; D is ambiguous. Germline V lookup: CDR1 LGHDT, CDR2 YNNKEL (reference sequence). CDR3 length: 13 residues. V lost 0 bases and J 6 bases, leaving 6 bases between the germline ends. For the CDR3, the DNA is TGTGCCAGCAGCCAAGATTGGGGCAATGAGCAGTTCTTC. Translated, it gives CASSQDWGNEQFF.

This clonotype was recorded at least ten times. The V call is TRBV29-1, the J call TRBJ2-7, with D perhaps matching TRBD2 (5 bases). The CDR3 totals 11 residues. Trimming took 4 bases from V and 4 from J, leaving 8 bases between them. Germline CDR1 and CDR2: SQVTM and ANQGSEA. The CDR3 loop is CSVGSVYEQYF. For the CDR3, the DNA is TGCAGCGTTGGTAGCGTTTACGAGCAGTACTTC.

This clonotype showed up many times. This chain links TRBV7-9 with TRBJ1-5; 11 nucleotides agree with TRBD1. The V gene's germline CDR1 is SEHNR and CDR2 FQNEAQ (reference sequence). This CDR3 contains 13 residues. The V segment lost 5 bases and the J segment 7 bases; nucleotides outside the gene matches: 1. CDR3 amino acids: CASSRTGGQPQHF. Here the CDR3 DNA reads TGTGCCAGCAGCCGGACAGGGGGCCAGCCCCAGCATTTT.